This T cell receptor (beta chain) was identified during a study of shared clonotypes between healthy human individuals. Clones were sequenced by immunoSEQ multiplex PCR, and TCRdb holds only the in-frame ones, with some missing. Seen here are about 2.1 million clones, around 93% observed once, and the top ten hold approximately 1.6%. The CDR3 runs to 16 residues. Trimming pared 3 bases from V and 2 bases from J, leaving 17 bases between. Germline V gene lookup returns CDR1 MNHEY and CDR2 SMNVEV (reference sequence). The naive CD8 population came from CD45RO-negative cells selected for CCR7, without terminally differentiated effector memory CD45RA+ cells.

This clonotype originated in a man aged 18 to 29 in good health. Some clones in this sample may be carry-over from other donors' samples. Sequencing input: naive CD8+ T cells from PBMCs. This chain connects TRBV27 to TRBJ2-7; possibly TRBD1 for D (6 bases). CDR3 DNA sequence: TGTGCCAGCAGTTTCTTAGTGCGGCAGGGGACCTACGAGCAGTACTTC. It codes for CASSFLVRQGTYEQYF.